One sample yielded the 19 T cell receptor beta chains listed below, sequenced in a study of spatial heterogeneity in lung cancer. As for time point: blood at routine non-recurrence follow-up after resection. TCRdb itself ran the 5' RACE reads through MiXCR, one entry per CDR3 protein. This repertoire shows some 20,000 distinct CDR3 sequences, 9.2% found once; its top ten account for more than 20%. The starting material was PBMCs, obtained at follow-up. The origin of the receptors is a male donor with early-stage non-small cell lung cancer.

This clonotype has ten or more counts. The chain has TRBV28 and TRBJ2-1; 10 positions match TRBD2. Germline assignment: CDR1 MDHEN and CDR2 SYDVKM. V dropped 2 bases and J dropped 7; count of bases not matched to a gene: 5. This CDR3 contains 15 residues. The CDR3 DNA sequence: TGTGCCAGCAGTTTACTAGCGGGAGATAAAAATGAGCAGTTCTTC. This translates into CASSLLAGDKNEQFF.

The chain uses TRBV20-1 and TRBJ2-1; either TRBD1 or TRBD2 may supply D (5 bases each). The germline V and J ends were trimmed by 3 bases and 15 bases, with 12 bases remaining between them. CDR1 is DFQATT, CDR2 SNEGSKA, per germline (reference sequence). This CDR3 is built from 10 residues. The CDR3 region is CSASGTRWFF. The CDR3 region has the DNA TGCAGTGCTAGCGGGACCAGGTGGTTCTTC.

The V call is TRBV11-3, the J call TRBJ1-6, with D possibly matching TRBD1 (6 bases). The ends were cut back, 1 base at V and 9 bases at J, with 28 bases in the middle. This CDR3 contains 20 residues. CDR1 is SGHNT and CDR2 is YENEEA in the germline V gene. DNA of the CDR3: TGTGCCAGCAGCTTAGTCCCCCGGGGGACAACCCGGCGGGGTCGTTCACCCCTCCACTTT. It encodes CASSLVPRGTTRRGRSPLHF.

The chain has TRBV7-2 and TRBJ1-3, with D possibly being TRBD1 (5 bases). Germline CDR1 reads SGHTA; CDR2 reads FQGNSA. V was clipped by 2 bases and J by 0 bases, with 11 bases between them. The CDR3 loop spans 16 amino acids. The CDR3 region is CASSLSGVFSGNTIYF. CDR3 DNA sequence: TGTGCCAGCAGCTTATCGGGGGTCTTCTCTGGAAACACCATATATTTT.

This clonotype has a count of ten or more. The V and J genes are TRBV14 and TRBJ2-7; D is possibly TRBD1 or TRBD2 (7 bases each). Trimming left V 4 bases short and J 2 bases short, with 15 bases between. Germline CDR1 reads SGHDN; CDR2 reads FVKESK. CDR3 length equals 15 residues. Here the CDR3 reads CASSPLGGGPYEQYF. The CDR3, as DNA: TGTGCCAGCAGCCCACTGGGAGGGGGCCCCTACGAGCAGTACTTC.

This clonotype has ten or more counts. J is TRBJ2-7 and V is TRBV2, with D perhaps assigned TRBD1 or TRBD2 (6 bases each). Per germline, CDR1 SNHLY and CDR2 FYNNEI. Trimming took off 5 bases at V and 3 bases at J, with 23 bases between the two ends. The CDR3 has 17 residues. CDR3 bases: TGTGCCAGCAGTCTCAAGCGGTGGAGGGGGGTTAACTACGAGCAGTACTTC. Protein: CASSLKRWRGVNYEQYF.

Judged by abundance, this clonotype is medium-sized (0.01 to 0.1%). The rearrangement uses TRBV12-3 or TRBV12-4 and TRBJ2-1, with D perhaps matching TRBD1 (6 bases). Trimming stripped 5 bases from V and 0 bases from J, with 11 bases between. There are 15 residues in the CDR3. CDR3: CASSRQGSSYNEQFF. As DNA, the CDR3 is TGTGCCAGCAGTCGGCAGGGGAGCTCCTACAATGAGCAGTTCTTC.

This chain connects TRBV5-1 to TRBJ1-1; 7 nucleotides match TRBD1. The CDR3 spans 14 residues. V dropped 2 bases and J dropped 2; count of bases not matched to a gene: 3. In germline, CDR1 is SGHRS, CDR2 YFSETQ. CDR3 in DNA: TGCGCCAGCAGCTTCGGGGACAGAAACACTGAAGCTTTCTTT. It codes for CASSFGDRNTEAFF.

This clonotype has only a few counts. The V and J genes are TRBV3-1 and TRBJ1-2; D gene uncertain. V lost 8 bases, J lost 5 bases, and 18 bases lay in between. CDR1 is LGHDT, CDR2 YNNKEL, per germline (reference sequence). This CDR3 contains 14 residues. The CDR3 region has the DNA TGTGCCAGCTCCCGGGCCAGCGGTTCTTATGGCTACACCTTC. Translation: CASSRASGSYGYTF.

The chain is built from TRBV5-4 and TRBJ1-1; 9 bases fit TRBD1. The CDR3 extends over 16 amino acids. In germline, CDR1 is SGHNT, CDR2 YYREEE (reference sequence). J was trimmed by 2 bases and V by 4 bases; bases with no gene match: 9. CDR3 nucleotide sequence: TGTGCCAGCAGCCAAGGGACAGGGAACCGAAACACTGAAGCTTTCTTT. Protein sequence: CASSQGTGNRNTEAFF.

This clonotype is medium-sized in the sample. The rearrangement uses TRBV7-9 and TRBJ2-7; 7 bases are a match to TRBD1. Losses at the gene ends were 7 bases for V and 3 bases for J; bases not matched to a gene: 9. The CDR3 consists of 14 residues. Germline V CDR1 and CDR2: SEHNR, FQNEAQ (reference sequence). CDR3 DNA sequence: TGTGCCAGCACCCCCCAGACAGGGCGCTACGAGCAGTACTTC. The encoded protein is CASTPQTGRYEQYF. Based on the CDR3 plus reference TRBV7-9 and TRBJ2-7, the full variable domain is DTGVSQNPRHKITKRGQNVTFRCDPISEHNRLYWYRQTLGQGPEFLTYFQNEAQLEKSRLLSDRFSAERPKGSFSTLEIQRTEQGDSAMYLCASTPQTGRYEQYFGPGTRLTVT.

This clonotype showed up many times. The chain recombines TRBV12-3 or TRBV12-4 with TRBJ2-1; D is unclear. The CDR3 is 13 residues long. V dropped 2 bases and J dropped 6 bases, with 8 bases sitting between them. In nucleotides, the CDR3 is TGTGCCAGCAGTTTAACCACCTCCAATGAGCAGTTCTTC. Translation gives CASSLTTSNEQFF.

This clonotype was detected many times. The V and J genes are TRBV7-2 and TRBJ2-1; D possibly matches TRBD1 or TRBD2 (5 bases each). Deletions cut 5 bases from V and 7 bases from J, with 15 bases between. This CDR3 is 14 amino acids long. CDR1 is SGHTA and CDR2 is FQGNSA in the germline V gene. Here the CDR3 DNA reads TGTGCCAGCAGCCCGAGGGGCCTAGTTAATGAGCAGTTCTTC. Translating it yields CASSPRGLVNEQFF.

The sample holds a few counts of this clonotype. J is TRBJ2-1 and V is TRBV3-1; 9 bases are shared with TRBD1. The germline gives CDR1 LGHDT, CDR2 YNNKEL (reference sequence). This CDR3 comprises 15 residues. V shed 0 bases and J 7 bases; nucleotides not matched to a gene: 4. The CDR3 DNA reads as TGTGCCAGCAGCCAAGAACTGGGACAGGGTAATGAGCAGTTCTTC. Translation: CASSQELGQGNEQFF.

This clonotype occurred many times. V is TRBV4-3 and J is TRBJ1-2; 8 bases map to TRBD1. Trimming removed 0 bases from V and 7 bases from J; junction bases left unmatched: 7. Per germline, CDR1 LGHNA and CDR2 YSLEER. The length of the CDR3 is 15 residues. The CDR3 sequence: CASSQESQGAGGYTF. CDR3 DNA: TGCGCCAGCAGCCAAGAGTCGCAGGGGGCCGGTGGCTACACCTTC.

There are many counts of this clonotype. CDR3 nucleotides: TGTGCCAGCTCACCACCAAGAGGCACTGAAGCTTTCTTT. Amino acids: CASSPPRGTEAFF. The chain combines TRBV18 with TRBJ1-1; D not certain. The CDR3 extends over 13 amino acids. The germline gives CDR1 KGHSH, CDR2 LQKENI. V lost 0 bases and J 4 bases, leaving 6 bases between the germline ends.

This clonotype is medium-sized. This chain uses TRBV7-2 with TRBJ2-7, with 11 bases identical to TRBD1. Germline loops: CDR1 SGHTA, CDR2 FQGNSA. V lost 8 bases and J lost 3; bases outside the gene matches: 9. The CDR3 consists of 15 residues. Written as DNA, the CDR3 is TGTGCCAGCTCATGGACCGGGACAGGGGGCTACGAGCAGTACTTC. Translated: CASSWTGTGGYEQYF.

Sample share makes this clonotype medium-sized (0.01 to 0.1%). The chain is built from TRBV5-6 and TRBJ2-3; 7 bases map to TRBD2. The germline V gene encodes CDR1 SGHDT and CDR2 YYEEEE. The CDR3 length is 14 residues. Trimming removed 1 base from V and 10 bases from J; junction bases left unmatched: 9. The DNA of the CDR3 is TGTGCCAGCAGCTTGACCACGGGGAGGGGTCCGCAGTATTTT. Translating it yields CASSLTTGRGPQYF.

The chain links TRBV13 to TRBJ2-5; D gene unclear. CDR3 length: 13 residues. Germline V CDR1 and CDR2: PRHDT, FYEKMQ (reference sequence). The germline V and J ends were trimmed by 5 bases and 3 bases, with 10 bases remaining between them. CDR3 sequence reads: CASSASIEETQYF. The CDR3 coding sequence is TGTGCCAGCAGCGCGTCAATAGAAGAGACCCAGTACTTC.